This T cell receptor (beta chain) was retrieved from a study of cytomegalovirus exposure and HLA in healthy donors. With respect to this clone: The target antigen is unknown.

Findings and limits, study-wide: Most TCR sequences were rare, but some public TCRs occurred in many donors. Some TCR beta chains (roughly 160 of them) were listed as cytomegalovirus-associated. Using the classifier, cytomegalovirus status was reportedly diagnosed with high specificity and sensitivity. Clusters of TCRs from the first cohort tended to co-occur in the roughly 120 validation repertoires (as a later analysis found).

The CDR3 has 11 residues. The germline V gene has CDR1 MGHRA and CDR2 YSYEKL. V shed 1 base and J shed 8 bases, with 5 bases lying between them. Data came from immunoSEQ multiplex PCR; TCRdb stores just in-frame clones and leaves some out. The sample lists around 190,000 clones, about 84% occurring once. This sequence joins TRBV4-1 and TRBJ1-1, with no clear D. Sequencing was performed on PBMCs. The clonotype was recovered from a woman aged 18 to 35 in good health and CMV-seronegative. The CDR3 DNA follows: TGCGCCAGCAGCCAAGGGCGGGAAGCTTTCTTT. This codes for CASSQGREAFF.